Each of the 5 T cell receptor beta chains below was sequenced from the same sample in a study of blood T cells in healthy people across ages. Alongside a J-beta primer mix, a sample-barcoded 5' primer served in a second PCR lasting roughly 6 to 11 cycles. TCRdb re-called the 5' RACE reads through MiXCR, storing one row per CDR3 protein. The sample shows 550,000 to 750,000 distinct CDR3 sequences, more than 20% of them seen only once. The sample consisted of blood. These receptors were taken from an older man in good health.

This clonotype has only a few counts. The genes are TRBV10-3 and TRBJ2-7; no firm D call. The V end lost 1 base, the J end lost 3 bases, and 19 bases lay between the germline ends. Per germline, CDR1 ENHRY and CDR2 SYGVKD. The CDR3 is made up of 17 amino acids. The CDR3 bases are TGTGCCATCAGTGAGTTACCTACTGGAAGACCCAACTACGAGCAGTACTTC. Translating it yields CAISELPTGRPNYEQYF.

J is TRBJ2-7 and V is TRBV27; 7 positions agree with TRBD2. CDR1 MNHEY and CDR2 SMNVEV come from the germline V gene (reference sequence). V gave up 8 bases and J gave up 2 bases; unmatched junction bases: 6. The CDR3 extends over 13 amino acids. CDR3 amino acids: CASGAGVAYEQYF. CDR3 bases: TGTGCCAGCGGGGCGGGAGTGGCCTACGAGCAGTACTTC.

V usage is TRBV6-2 or TRBV6-3 and J usage is TRBJ1-1; 8 positions agree with TRBD1. Trimming removed 3 bases from V and 4 bases from J; junction bases left unmatched: 13. The CDR3 consists of 17 residues. The germline V gene encodes CDR1 MNHEY and CDR2 SVGEGT. CDR3 protein: CASSYVVTGALVTEAFF. For the CDR3, the DNA is TGTGCCAGCAGTTATGTTGTGACAGGGGCTCTGGTCACTGAAGCTTTCTTT.

Only a few counts were recorded for this clonotype. The V gene is TRBV20-1, the J gene TRBJ1-1, with a possible D match to TRBD1 (5 bases). V lost 0 bases and J lost 2, with 16 bases in between. CDR3 length equals 16 residues. The germline CDR1 and CDR2 sequences are DFQATT and SNEGSKA (reference sequence). The CDR3 loop reads CSARDRQTAGNTEAFF. The DNA of the CDR3 is TGCAGTGCTAGAGATCGTCAGACAGCCGGAAACACTGAAGCTTTCTTT.

V usage is TRBV3-1 and J usage is TRBJ2-7; no firm D call. CDR1 and CDR2 (germline): LGHDT, YNNKEL (reference sequence). The CDR3 runs 11 residues. The V end lost 4 bases, the J end lost 7 bases, and 8 bases lay between the germline ends. The CDR3 sequence: CASSRLWEQYF. CDR3 sequence (DNA): TGTGCCAGCAGCCGTTTGTGGGAGCAGTACTTC.